This T cell receptor (beta chain) was recovered during a study of cytomegalovirus exposure and HLA in healthy donors. V dropped 6 bases and J dropped 4; count of bases not matched to a gene: 6. The CDR3 is 15 amino acids. From germline, CDR1 is SGDLS and CDR2 YYNGEE. Notes on the study in general: Accurate prediction of most subjects' HLA-A and HLA-B alleles from TCR beta sequences was reported. With later analysis, a missense DCLRE1C variant became linked to TCR beta V- and J-gene trimming. Indistinguishability led to the exclusion of some V segments, TRBV6-2 and TRBV6-3 included. Reports showed the classifier diagnosing cytomegalovirus status with high specificity and sensitivity.

With regard to this clone: The target antigen is unknown.

The PCR employed 60 Vbeta primers together with 13 Jbeta primers. Sequencing used immunoSEQ multiplex PCR; TCRdb keeps in-frame clones, though not all of them. The table shows around 140,000 clones, with about four fifths occurring only once. V usage is TRBV9 and J usage is TRBJ2-3; 12 bases match TRBD1. The TCR was taken from a male donor in good health and CMV-seronegative. The sequencing sample was made of PBMCs. CDR3 loop: CASTWGQGAADTQYF. The CDR3 coding sequence is TGTGCCAGCACCTGGGGACAGGGGGCTGCAGATACGCAGTATTTT.